This TCR beta chain comes out of a study of cytomegalovirus exposure and HLA in healthy donors. PCR primers comprised 60 Vbeta and 13 Jbeta primers. Assay: immunoSEQ multiplex PCR; the TCRdb copy retains only in-frame clones and omits some. Counted here are under 200,000 clones, roughly two thirds occurring once; the ten biggest clones make up less than 3.5%. This clone has a handful of counts. Its antigen is still unknown. Each donor was nominally healthy when sampled (though unrecorded immune exposures were likely). Germline CDR1 SGHKS, CDR2 YYEKEE (reference sequence). V was clipped by 1 base and J by 4 bases, with 11 bases between them. This CDR3 contains 14 residues. Overall study findings and caveats: In a later analysis, V- and J-gene trimming of beta chains associated with a DCLRE1C missense variant, replicated independently. Solely CMV serostatus was available to characterize immune exposure. Productive rates of about 90% or about 30% were seen for most TCR beta V segments in an earlier analysis.

The receptor was isolated from a woman aged 40 to 55 in good health and CMV-seropositive. The rearrangement joins TRBV5-5 to TRBJ2-5; D remains ambiguous. The sequencing sample was made of PBMCs. This CDR3 is CASSLLVAGETQYF. DNA of the CDR3: TGTGCCAGCAGCTTGTTGGTGGCAGGAGAGACCCAGTACTTC.